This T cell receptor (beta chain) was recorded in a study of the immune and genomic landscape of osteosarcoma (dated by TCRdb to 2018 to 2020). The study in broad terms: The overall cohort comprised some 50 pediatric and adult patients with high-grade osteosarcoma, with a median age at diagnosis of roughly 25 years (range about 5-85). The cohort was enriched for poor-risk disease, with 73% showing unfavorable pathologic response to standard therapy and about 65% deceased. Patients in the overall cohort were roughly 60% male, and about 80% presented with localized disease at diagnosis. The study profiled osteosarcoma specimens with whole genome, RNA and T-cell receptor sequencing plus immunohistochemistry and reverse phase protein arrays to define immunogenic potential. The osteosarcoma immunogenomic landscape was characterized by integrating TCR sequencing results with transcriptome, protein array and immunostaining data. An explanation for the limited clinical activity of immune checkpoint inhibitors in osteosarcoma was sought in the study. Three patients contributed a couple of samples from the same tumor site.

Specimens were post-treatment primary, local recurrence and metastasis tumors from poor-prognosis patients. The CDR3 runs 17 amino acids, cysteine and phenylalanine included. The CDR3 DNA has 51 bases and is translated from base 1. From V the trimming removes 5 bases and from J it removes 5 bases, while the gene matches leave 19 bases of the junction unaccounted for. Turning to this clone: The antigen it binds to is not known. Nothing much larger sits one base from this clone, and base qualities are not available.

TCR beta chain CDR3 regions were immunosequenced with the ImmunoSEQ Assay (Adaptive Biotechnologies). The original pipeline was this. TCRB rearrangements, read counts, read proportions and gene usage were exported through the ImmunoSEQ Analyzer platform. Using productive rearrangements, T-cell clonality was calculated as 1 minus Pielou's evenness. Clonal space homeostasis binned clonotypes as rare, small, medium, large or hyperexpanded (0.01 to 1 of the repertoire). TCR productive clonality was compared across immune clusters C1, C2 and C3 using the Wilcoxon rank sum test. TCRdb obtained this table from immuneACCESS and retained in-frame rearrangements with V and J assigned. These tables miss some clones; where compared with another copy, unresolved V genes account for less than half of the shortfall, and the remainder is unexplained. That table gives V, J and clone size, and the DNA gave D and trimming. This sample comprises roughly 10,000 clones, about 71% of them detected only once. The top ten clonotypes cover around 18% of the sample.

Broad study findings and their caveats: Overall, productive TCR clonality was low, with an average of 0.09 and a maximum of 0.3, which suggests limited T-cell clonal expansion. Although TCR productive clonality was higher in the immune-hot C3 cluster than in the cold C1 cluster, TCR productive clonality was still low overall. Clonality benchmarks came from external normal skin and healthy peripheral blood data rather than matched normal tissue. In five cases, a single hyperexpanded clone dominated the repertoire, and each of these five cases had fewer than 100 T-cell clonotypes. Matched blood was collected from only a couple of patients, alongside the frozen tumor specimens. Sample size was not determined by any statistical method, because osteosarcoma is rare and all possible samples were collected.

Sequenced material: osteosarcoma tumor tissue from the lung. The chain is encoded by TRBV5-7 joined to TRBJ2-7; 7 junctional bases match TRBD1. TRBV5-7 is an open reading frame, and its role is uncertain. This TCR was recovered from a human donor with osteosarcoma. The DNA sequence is TGTGCCAGCAGTGTTGATTACAGGGGTCCCCTTCAGGACGAGCAGTACTTC. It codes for CASSVDYRGPLQDEQYF.